These T cell receptor beta chains were read from a single sample in a study of regulatory T cells in long-lasting Graves disease. TCRdb redid the calling of the multiplex PCR reads with MiXCR, one entry per CDR3 protein. The table has over 450,000 distinct CDR3 sequences, 20% to 25% seen once. Sequenced here: peripheral blood mononuclear cells (PBMCs), sampled when the disease was refractory, from a patient treated with antithyroid drugs. All receptors come from a female donor with Graves disease. Each CDR3 is given with its conserved first and last residue. A D gene is named only where the DNA matches it firmly. Only some rows state a clone size, as once, few, many or a class for expanded clones.

J	size	D	V	DNA	CDR3
TRBJ1-4	NA	NA	TRBV4-2	TGTGCCAACAGCCGCCCTGGAGGAGGGAGTAATGAAAAACTGTTTTTT	CANSRPGGGSNEKLFF
TRBJ1-1	many	NA	TRBV27	TGTGCCAGCAGACCATCGACAGAGAACACTGAAGCTTTCTTT	CASRPSTENTEAFF
TRBJ1-1	many	TRBD1	TRBV12-3/TRBV12-4	TGTGCCAGCACCGGGACAGGGGCGAACACTGAAGCTTTCTTT	CASTGTGANTEAFF
TRBJ2-6	few	NA	TRBV2	TGTGCCAGCAGTGAAGCAGGAGGGGCCAACGTCCTGACTTTC	CASSEAGGANVLTF
TRBJ1-5	few	NA	TRBV4-1	TGCGCCAGCAGCCAAGAAGGTATAGAACAGGGAATTCAGCCCCAGCATTTT	CASSQEGIEQGIQPQHF
TRBJ2-3	NA	TRBD1	TRBV12-3/TRBV12-4	TGTGCCAGCAGTTCACAGGGGGCGGAAGATACGCAGTATTTT	CASSSQGAEDTQYF
TRBJ2-2	NA	NA	TRBV27	TGTGCCAGCAGTTTAGCCCTCGCCCCGCGGGAGAACACCGGGGAGCTGTTTTTT	CASSLALAPRENTGELFF
TRBJ1-1	many	NA	TRBV12-3/TRBV12-4	TGTGCCAGCAGTTTAGTTCGGCGGACGGATCTTCGAAACCCTGAAGCTTTCTTT	CASSLVRRTDLRNPEAFF
TRBJ2-4	few	TRBD2	TRBV7-2	TGTGCCAGCAGCTTACGGCGTCTAGCGGGAGTGGGCAAAAACATTCAGTACTTC	CASSLRRLAGVGKNIQYF
TRBJ1-5	NA	TRBD1	TRBV28	TGTGCCAGCAGAATCACGGGACAGGGTGGAAATCAGCCCCAGCATTTT	CASRITGQGGNQPQHF
TRBJ2-2	NA	TRBD2	TRBV20-1	TGCAGTGCGCCTAGCGGGCCGAACACCGGGGAGCTGTTTTTT	CSAPSGPNTGELFF
TRBJ1-2	many	NA	TRBV6-1	TGTGCCAGCAGTGAAGCGCGGGCCGAGCGCGGCTACACCTTC	CASSEARAERGYTF
TRBJ1-1	once	NA	TRBV29-1	TGCAGCGCCGCGGGGCTGAGGTCGAACACTGAAGCTTTCTTT	CSAAGLRSNTEAFF
TRBJ2-5	many	TRBD1	TRBV27	TGTGCCAGCAGCAGACAGGGGGATGAGACCCAGTACTTC	CASSRQGDETQYF
TRBJ2-5	many	NA	TRBV12-3/TRBV12-4	TGTGCCAGCAGTTTTAGGCAACAAGAGACCCAGTACTTC	CASSFRQQETQYF
TRBJ1-3	NA	TRBD1	TRBV6-5	TGTGCCAGCAGTTCTTCCTTTTACAGGGGGAAGGGAAACACCATATATTTT	CASSSSFYRGKGNTIYF
TRBJ2-1	many	NA	TRBV2	TGTGCCAGCAGGACCCGACTTGGCGGGGATGAGCAGTTCTTC	CASRTRLGGDEQFF
TRBJ2-7	many	TRBD2	TRBV28	TGTGCCAGCAGTCCTCGGGGTAGCGGGAGCGTGTACGAGCAGTACTTC	CASSPRGSGSVYEQYF
TRBJ1-5	few	NA	TRBV18	TGTGCCAGCTCTCGGGGAAAACAGCCCCAGCATTTT	CASSRGKQPQHF
TRBJ1-2	few	TRBD1	TRBV7-9	TGTGCCAGCAGCTTAGCGGAGGGGGCTCGGGGCTACACCTTC	CASSLAEGARGYTF
TRBJ2-7	few	NA	TRBV3-1	TGTGCCAGCAGCCGCCGGGGCTACGAGCAGTACTTC	CASSRRGYEQYF
TRBJ1-2	NA	NA	TRBV13	TGTGCCAGCAGCTTTCTCGGGAAGTCTGACTATGGCTACACCTTC	CASSFLGKSDYGYTF
TRBJ1-5	few	NA	TRBV7-2	TGTGCCAGCAGCTTAGACAGGGACGAGAGAGATAGCAATCAGCCCCAGCATTTT	CASSLDRDERDSNQPQHF
TRBJ1-1	few	TRBD1	TRBV3-1	TGTGCCAGCAGCCAAGATCGGGACAGGGTTGCAAGAAACACTGAAGCTTTCTTT	CASSQDRDRVARNTEAFF
TRBJ2-7	few	TRBD2	TRBV28	TGTGCCAGCAGACGTGGACTAGCGCCTGGCTACGAGCAGTACTTC	CASRRGLAPGYEQYF
TRBJ1-5	many	TRBD1	TRBV12-3/TRBV12-4	TGTGCCAGCAGTCCAGGGACAGGGGCGCCTTATAGCAATCAGCCCCAGCATTTT	CASSPGTGAPYSNQPQHF
TRBJ2-7	few	NA	TRBV6-1	TGTGCCAGCAGTCGAGGGATCAGGGGCCTGTTTAACGAGCAGTACTTC	CASSRGIRGLFNEQYF
TRBJ2-2	NA	TRBD1	TRBV6-1	TGTGCCAGCAGAAAACAGGGGGGAACCGGGGAGCTGTTTTTT	CASRKQGGTGELFF
TRBJ2-2	NA	TRBD1	TRBV6-9	TGTGCCAGCAGTTCAACACAGGGGACCGGGGAGCTGTTTTTT	CASSSTQGTGELFF
TRBJ1-1	many	NA	TRBV2	TGTGCCAGCAGTGAAGCTTTGGGGGGCCGGGGGACTGAAGCTTTCTTT	CASSEALGGRGTEAFF
TRBJ2-4	many	NA	TRBV20-1	TGCAGTGCTAGTTGGGCGGGGCCGGGGGACATTCAGTACTTC	CSASWAGPGDIQYF
TRBJ2-1	NA	TRBD2	TRBV28	TGTGCCAGCAGTTCATCGCCCGGGGCTAGCGGGAGGGCATACAATGAGCAGTTCTTC	CASSSSPGASGRAYNEQFF
TRBJ1-6	many	NA	TRBV28	TGTGCCAGCAGTCCCCCCTCCCCAGTGGTCGGGTTCTATAATTCACCCCTCCACTTT	CASSPPSPVVGFYNSPLHF
TRBJ1-1	many	NA	TRBV28	TGTGCCAGCAGTTCAATTCCGGGACAACCGGGGTACGGAGCTTTCTTT	CASSSIPGQPGYGAFF
TRBJ1-1	NA	NA	TRBV24-1	TGTGCCACCACATGGGGCACTGAAGCTTTCTTT	CATTWGTEAFF
TRBJ2-5	NA	TRBD2	TRBV7-2	TGTGCCAGCAGCTTTACTAGCGGGCCTCCAGAAACCCAGTACTTC	CASSFTSGPPETQYF
TRBJ1-3	NA	NA	TRBV7-9	TGTGCCAGCAGCTTAGTGGCAGGAAACACCATATATTTT	CASSLVAGNTIYF